The clone carrying this TCR beta chain was seen only a few times. Its antigen is undetermined. PCR used 60 Vbeta primers and 13 Jbeta primers. The data were produced by immunoSEQ multiplex PCR, yet TCRdb's version contains in-frame clones alone and is incomplete. The data contain 85,000 to 100,000 clones, around three quarters of them singletons. The V gene's germline CDR1 is LNHNV and CDR2 YYDKDF (reference sequence). The V and J ends lost 0 bases and 1 base, in that order; junction bases with no gene match: 4. This CDR3 region has 17 residues. The sample belongs to a study of cytomegalovirus exposure and HLA in healthy donors. The overall study: HLA-typed donors were the source of approximately 85 million unique TCRs held in an early data release.

Study-wide points: CMV antigen specificity was confirmed in vitro for three CMV-associated chains. Later analysis identified several of the most significant clusters that appeared linked to common viral pathogens. CMV serostatus was the sole immune exposure information available.

The clonotype originates from a human donor in good health. The sample was PBMCs. This chain connects TRBV15 to TRBJ2-2, with 8 bases matching TRBD1. The CDR3 here is CATSRDQGARNTGELFF. The CDR3 nucleotides read TGTGCCACCAGCAGAGATCAGGGGGCGAGGAACACCGGGGAGCTGTTTTTT.